The clone carrying this T cell receptor beta chain was picked up a small number of times. These data belong to a study of CD8+ T cells in alopecia areata. RNA extraction and reverse transcription yielded cDNA as sequencing template. Method: immunoSEQ multiplex PCR; TCRdb's copy keeps in-frame clones and lacks some. The sample shows around 200,000 clones, 50% to 60% of them seen only once. CDR1 and CDR2 (germline): SQVTM, ANQGSEA. The CDR3 sequence is 13 residues long. Trimming pared 1 base from V and 6 bases from J, leaving 10 bases between. Documented treatment: oral pan-JAK inhibitor, 5-10 mg twice daily.

The starting material was CD4+ T cells sorted from blood, obtained at week 4, from a patient treated with tofacitinib. The origin of this receptor is a human donor with alopecia areata. The chain carries TRBV29-1 and TRBJ2-1; no clear D. The CDR3 protein is CSVEAHGLNEQFF. The CDR3 coding sequence is TGCAGCGTTGAAGCCCACGGGCTCAATGAGCAGTTCTTC.